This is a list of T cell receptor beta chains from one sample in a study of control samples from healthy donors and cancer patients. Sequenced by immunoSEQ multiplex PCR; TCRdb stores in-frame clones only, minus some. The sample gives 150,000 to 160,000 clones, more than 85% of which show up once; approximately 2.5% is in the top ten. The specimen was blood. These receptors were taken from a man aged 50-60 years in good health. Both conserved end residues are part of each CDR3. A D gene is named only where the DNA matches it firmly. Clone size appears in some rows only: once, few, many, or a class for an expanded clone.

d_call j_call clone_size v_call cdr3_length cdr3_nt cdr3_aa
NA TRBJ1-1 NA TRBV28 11 TGTGCCACCGCAATGAACACTGAAGCTTTCTTT CATAMNTEAFF
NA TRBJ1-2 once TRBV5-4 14 TGTGCCAGCAGCCCTCCGACTGTAAACTATGGCTACACCTTC CASSPPTVNYGYTF
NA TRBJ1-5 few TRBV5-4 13 TGTGCCAGCAGCCTTCAGGGTTCTCAGCCCCAGCATTTT CASSLQGSQPQHF
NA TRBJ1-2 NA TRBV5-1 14 TGCGCCAGCAGCCCGCTTGGCCCCAACTATGGCTACACCTTC CASSPLGPNYGYTF
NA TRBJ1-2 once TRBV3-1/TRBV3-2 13 TGTGCCAGCAGTTCAGGGCAGAGCTATGGCTACACCTTC CASSSGQSYGYTF
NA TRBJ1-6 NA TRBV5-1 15 TGCGCCAGCAGCCTTCAGGTGGGCAGCAATTCACCCCTCCACTTT CASSLQVGSNSPLHF
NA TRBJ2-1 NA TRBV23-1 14 TGCGCCAGCAGTCAATGGCTCCACTACAATGAGCAGTTCTTC CASSQWLHYNEQFF
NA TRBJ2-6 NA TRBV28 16 TGTGCCAGCAGTTTTGGGGGGGGCGCAGGGGTCAACGTCCTGACTTTC CASSFGGGAGVNVLTF
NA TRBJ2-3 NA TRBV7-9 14 TGTGCCAGCAGCTCGGGATATGACACAGATACGCAGTATTTT CASSSGYDTDTQYF
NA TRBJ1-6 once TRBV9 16 TGTGCCAGCAGCGTAGGGGTCCAGGTCAATAATTCACCCCTCCACTTT CASSVGVQVNNSPLHF
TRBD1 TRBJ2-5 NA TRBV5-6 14 TGTGCCAGCAGCCGGGACAGGGAAGGAGAGACCCAGTACTTC CASSRDREGETQYF
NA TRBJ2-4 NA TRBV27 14 TGTGCCAGCAGTACTTACTTAGGGGAAAACATTCAGTACTTC CASSTYLGENIQYF
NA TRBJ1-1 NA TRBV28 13 TGTGCAAAAAAAAAGAGTATGAACACTGAAGCTTTCTTT CAKKKSMNTEAFF
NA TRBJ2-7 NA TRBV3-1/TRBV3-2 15 TGTGCCAGCAGCCAAGGCGGGCAGGGTATATACGAGCAGTACTTC CASSQGGQGIYEQYF